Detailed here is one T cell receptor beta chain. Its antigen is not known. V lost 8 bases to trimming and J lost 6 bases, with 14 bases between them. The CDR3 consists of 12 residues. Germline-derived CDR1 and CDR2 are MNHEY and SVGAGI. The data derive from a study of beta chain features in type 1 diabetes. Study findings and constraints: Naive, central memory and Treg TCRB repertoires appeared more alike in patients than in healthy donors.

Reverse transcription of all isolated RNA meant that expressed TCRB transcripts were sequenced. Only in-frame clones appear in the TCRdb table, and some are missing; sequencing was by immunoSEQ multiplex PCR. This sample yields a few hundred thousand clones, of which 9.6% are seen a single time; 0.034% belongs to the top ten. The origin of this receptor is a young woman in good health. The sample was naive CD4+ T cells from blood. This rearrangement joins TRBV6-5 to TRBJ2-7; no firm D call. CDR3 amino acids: CASSTRVGEQYF. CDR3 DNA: TGTGCCAGCTCCACACGGGTCGGCGAGCAGTACTTC.